Listed below are T cell receptor beta chains from one sample, sequenced in a study of shared clonotypes between healthy human individuals. Produced via immunoSEQ multiplex PCR; TCRdb's table is partial and in-frame only. The table records 2 million to 2.5 million clones, approximately 95% of them present only once. The sequenced sample consisted of naive CD4+ T cells sorted from blood. These receptors originate from a man younger than 35 in good health. Both conserved end residues are part of each CDR3. The D gene is left open where the match is weak. Some rows have no size entry. The others give once, few or many, or a class for an expanded clone.

clone size	V gene	D gene	J gene	CDR3 protein	CDR3 DNA
NA	TRBV5-4	TRBD2	TRBJ2-7	CASSFAGGYEQYF	TGTGCCAGCAGCTTTGCGGGAGGGTACGAGCAGTACTTC
NA	TRBV18	NA	TRBJ1-2	CASSPVRQGNGYTF	TGTGCCAGCTCACCTGTTCGGCAGGGGAATGGCTACACCTTC
NA	TRBV6-5	NA	TRBJ2-5	CASSARQGGETQYF	TGTGCCAGCAGTGCCCGACAGGGAGGGGAGACCCAGTACTTC
NA	TRBV19	TRBD1	TRBJ1-3	CASSATQGSGNTIYF	TGTGCCAGTAGTGCCACACAGGGGTCTGGAAACACCATATATTTT
NA	TRBV9	NA	TRBJ2-2	CASSVEGIPGELFF	TGTGCCAGCAGCGTAGAAGGGATCCCCGGGGAGCTGTTTTTT
NA	TRBV14	NA	TRBJ2-3	CASSPRLRTDTQYF	TGTGCCAGCAGCCCTCGTCTACGCACAGATACGCAGTATTTT
NA	TRBV5-1	TRBD2	TRBJ2-2	CASKREGPTGELFF	TGCGCCAGCAAGCGGGAGGGCCCCACCGGGGAGCTGTTTTTT
NA	TRBV2	TRBD2	TRBJ2-1	CASRERESFVLDNEQFF	TGTGCCAGCAGGGAGCGGGAGTCCTTCGTTTTAGACAATGAGCAGTTCTTC
once	TRBV10-3	NA	TRBJ1-2	CAISESKGGYTF	TGTGCCATCAGTGAGTCGAAAGGCGGCTACACCTTC
NA	TRBV7-3	NA	TRBJ2-5	CASSLSHQETQYF	TGTGCCAGCAGCTTATCCCATCAAGAGACCCAGTACTTC
NA	TRBV30	NA	TRBJ2-7	CAWSVLSYEQYF	TGTGCCTGGAGTGTCCTTTCCTACGAGCAGTACTTC
NA	TRBV2	TRBD1	TRBJ2-1	CAIQQGAGEQFF	TGTGCCATCCAACAGGGGGCTGGTGAGCAGTTCTTC
few	TRBV6-5	NA	TRBJ2-7	CASRQGRFYEQYF	TGTGCCAGCCGGCAGGGGAGGTTCTACGAGCAGTACTTC
NA	TRBV5-1	TRBD1	TRBJ1-1	CASSPQPGQGGTEAFF	TGCGCCAGCAGCCCACAGCCGGGACAGGGAGGCACTGAAGCTTTCTTT
NA	TRBV29-1	NA	TRBJ1-2	CSVESPQGHYGYTF	TGCAGCGTTGAATCACCACAGGGACACTATGGCTACACCTTC
once	TRBV28	TRBD2	TRBJ2-1	CASSFLRGGSYNEQFF	TGTGCCAGCAGTTTTCTTCGCGGGGGCTCCTACAATGAGCAGTTCTTC
NA	TRBV25-1	NA	TRBJ1-3	CASSEWNSGNTIYF	TGTGCCAGCAGTGAATGGAACTCTGGAAACACCATATATTTT
NA	TRBV5-4	NA	TRBJ1-2	CASSWDGQSYTF	TGTGCCAGCAGCTGGGATGGTCAGTCCTACACCTTC
NA	TRBV5-1	TRBD1	TRBJ2-5	CASSLAGGREETQYF	TGCGCCAGCAGCTTGGCAGGGGGCAGGGAAGAGACCCAGTACTTC
NA	TRBV4-3	NA	TRBJ2-5	CASSRAIQETQYF	TGCGCCAGCAGCAGAGCTATACAAGAGACCCAGTACTTC
NA	TRBV29-1	TRBD1	TRBJ1-2	CSVGQGARYGYTF	TGCAGCGTGGGACAGGGGGCGCGCTATGGCTACACCTTC
NA	TRBV18	TRBD2	TRBJ2-1	CASSQLAGEFDEQFF	TGTGCCAGCTCACAACTAGCGGGAGAGTTCGATGAGCAGTTCTTC
NA	TRBV18	NA	TRBJ1-2	CASSPEGGSYGYTF	TGTGCCAGCTCACCGGAAGGGGGAAGCTATGGCTACACCTTC
NA	TRBV19	NA	TRBJ1-2	CASSTEDGGPKDYGYTF	TGTGCCAGTAGTACCGAGGACGGAGGCCCGAAGGACTATGGCTACACCTTC
NA	TRBV6-5	TRBD2	TRBJ2-7	CASSYSREGSYEQYF	TGTGCCAGCAGTTACAGTCGGGAGGGGTCCTACGAGCAGTACTTC
NA	TRBV6-5	TRBD1	TRBJ1-1	CASSSVVDRVTEAFF	TGTGCCAGCAGTTCCGTCGTCGACAGGGTCACTGAAGCTTTCTTT
few	TRBV11-2	NA	TRBJ1-3	CASSLTDSGNTIYF	TGTGCCAGCAGCCTGACAGATTCTGGAAACACCATATATTTT
NA	TRBV15	NA	TRBJ2-7	CATSRDRPSYEQYF	TGTGCCACCAGCAGAGATCGCCCAAGTTACGAGCAGTACTTC
NA	TRBV11-2	NA	TRBJ1-6	CASSSPQGGGDSPLHF	TGTGCCAGCAGCTCCCCCCAGGGTGGGGGGGATTCACCCCTCCACTTT
NA	TRBV29-1	TRBD1	TRBJ2-3	CSVEPGGNTDTQYF	TGCAGCGTGGAGCCAGGGGGCAACACAGATACGCAGTATTTT
NA	TRBV4-2	NA	TRBJ2-3	CASSQGGQVTDTQYF	TGTGCCAGCAGCCAAGGGGGTCAAGTCACAGATACGCAGTATTTT
NA	TRBV7-9	NA	TRBJ2-2	CASSSGQGNTGELFF	TGTGCCAGCAGCTCGGGGCAGGGAAACACCGGGGAGCTGTTTTTT
NA	TRBV5-1	TRBD2	TRBJ2-7	CASSLSGETYEQYF	TGCGCCAGCAGCTTAAGCGGGGAGACCTACGAGCAGTACTTC
NA	TRBV10-3	NA	TRBJ1-4	CAAREYRNEKLFF	TGTGCCGCAAGGGAGTATAGGAATGAAAAACTGTTTTTT
NA	TRBV28	NA	TRBJ1-3	CASSPPTGSGNTIYF	TGTGCCAGCAGTCCCCCGACAGGCTCTGGAAACACCATATATTTT
NA	TRBV5-8	NA	TRBJ1-5	CASSLFKGNQPQHF	TGTGCCAGCAGCTTGTTTAAGGGGAATCAGCCCCAGCATTTT
NA	TRBV10-3	NA	TRBJ1-2	CAISESLSYGYTF	TGTGCCATCAGTGAGTCTCTGAGCTATGGCTACACCTTC
NA	TRBV6-5	TRBD1	TRBJ1-3	CASSLGTGHSGNTIYF	TGTGCCAGCAGTTTAGGGACAGGACACTCTGGAAACACCATATATTTT
once	TRBV6-5	NA	TRBJ1-4	CATGERMGNEKLFF	TGTGCCACCGGGGAGCGGATGGGGAATGAAAAACTGTTTTTT
NA	TRBV9	TRBD2	TRBJ2-3	CASSVAVASGYHTQYF	TGTGCCAGCAGCGTAGCTGTAGCTAGCGGGTACCATACGCAGTATTTT
NA	TRBV19	NA	TRBJ1-3	CASIEKSSGNTIYF	TGTGCCAGTATTGAGAAATCCTCTGGAAACACCATATATTTT
NA	TRBV19	TRBD2	TRBJ2-7	CASSPWGAGVYEQYF	TGTGCCAGTAGTCCCTGGGGAGCGGGGGTCTACGAGCAGTACTTC
NA	TRBV4-1	TRBD1	TRBJ1-1	CASSQGNRGWNTEAFF	TGCGCCAGCAGCCAAGGGAACAGGGGCTGGAACACTGAAGCTTTCTTT
NA	TRBV28	TRBD1	TRBJ2-7	CASSSPGQGAEQYF	TGTGCCAGCAGTTCCCCGGGACAGGGGGCCGAGCAGTACTTC
NA	TRBV28	TRBD1	TRBJ2-3	CASSSTGVKAHTQYF	TGTGCCAGCAGTTCGACAGGGGTTAAGGCGCATACGCAGTATTTT
few	TRBV30	TRBD2	TRBJ2-1	CASTPRGGLSSDEQFF	TGTGCCTCAACCCCGCGGGGGGGCCTATCTTCTGATGAGCAGTTCTTC
NA	TRBV29-1	NA	TRBJ2-1	CSVAAGVVNEQFF	TGCAGCGTCGCGGCAGGGGTGGTCAATGAGCAGTTCTTC
NA	TRBV19	NA	TRBJ2-3	CASSSGGGATQYF	TGTGCCAGTAGTAGTGGGGGCGGGGCTACGCAGTATTTT
NA	TRBV5-1	NA	TRBJ2-3	CASSLTVGGTDTQYF	TGCGCCAGCAGCTTGACAGTGGGAGGCACAGATACGCAGTATTTT
NA	TRBV9	NA	TRBJ2-3	CASSVDLISTDTQYF	TGTGCCAGCAGCGTAGACCTGATTAGCACAGATACGCAGTATTTT
NA	TRBV2	TRBD1	TRBJ1-1	CASTSGDRVSEAFF	TGTGCCAGCACCTCCGGGGACAGGGTATCTGAAGCTTTCTTT
NA	TRBV10-3	NA	TRBJ2-1	CAISSADTDNEQFF	TGTGCCATCAGTAGTGCCGACACCGACAATGAGCAGTTCTTC